The rows below give T cell receptor beta chains drawn from one sample of a study of blood T cell repertoires in COVID-19. Repertoires were generated with immunoSEQ multiplex PCR, while TCRdb's copy carries only in-frame clones and drops some. The data show some 130,000 clones, with about 89% seen just once and roughly 3.9% held by the top ten. Sequenced sample: peripheral blood. These receptors were obtained from a man between 60 and 75 years old with COVID-19, enrolled during active disease. The conserved cysteine and the conserved F or W are not part of the CDR3 here.

j_call v_call cdr3_aa
TRBJ1-2 TRBV30 AWSFLEADGYT
TRBJ1-1 TRBV9 ASSVRGQGPF
TRBJ1-5 TRBV6-2/TRBV6-3 ASSSPTGPRYSNQPQH
TRBJ2-2 TRBV4-3 ASSQGLVSGELF
TRBJ1-1 TRBV5-1 ASSLAGDLIMNTEAF
TRBJ2-2 TRBV6-5 ASSRRGGNTGELF
TRBJ1-2 TRBV29-1 SAGDSRGYT
TRBJ1-2 TRBV7-2 ASSLRGQGDGYT
TRBJ1-2 TRBV3-1/TRBV3-2 ASSPGRIYGYT
TRBJ1-4 TRBV30 AWRKPGQVNEKLF
TRBJ2-3 TRBV28 ASSLSGLAGDPTDTQY
TRBJ1-5 TRBV7-8 ASSLVRAGQPQH
TRBJ2-3 TRBV7-9 ASSDRLDGDTQY
TRBJ1-1 TRBV6-5 ASSYSRTGNTEAF
TRBJ1-1 TRBV3-1/TRBV3-2 ASSHADRFPTEAF
TRBJ1-4 TRBV5-1 ASSHRGVGEKLF
TRBJ1-1 TRBV30 AWNPRADTEAF
TRBJ2-7 TRBV18 ASSPRTGRDEQY
TRBJ1-1 TRBV7-2 ASSPRERNTEAF
TRBJ1-5 TRBV6-1 ASSEGLNNQPQH
TRBJ1-2 TRBV7-9 ASSLALGGDYGYT
TRBJ1-1 TRBV7-3 ASSLAQGQNTEAF
TRBJ2-3 TRBV5-6 ASSLGSMSTDTQY
TRBJ2-2 TRBV6-6 ASSIMDTNSGELF
TRBJ2-7 TRBV5-4 ASSYSGGGEQY
TRBJ1-2 TRBV4-1 ASSQDWASYT
TRBJ1-5 TRBV2 ASTQGGGQPQH
TRBJ2-3 TRBV28 ASSRTLNTDTQY
TRBJ2-1 TRBV18 ASSPPLRGPYNEQF
TRBJ2-2 TRBV24-1 ATASGSGELF
TRBJ2-1 TRBV30 AWSVLREEQF
TRBJ2-7 TRBV2 ASSRDRGSSYEQY
TRBJ1-1 TRBV18 ASSPRGSANTEAF
TRBJ2-7 TRBV18 ASSVDSYEQY
TRBJ1-1 TRBV7-9 ASSSLGVMNTEAF
TRBJ2-5 TRBV6-5 ASSPGETQY
TRBJ1-1 TRBV4-3 ASSQQLHRPVAF
TRBJ2-7 TRBV10-1 ASTIQGHFSYGQY
TRBJ1-1 TRBV3-1/TRBV3-2 ASSQGRGLAEAF
TRBJ1-1 TRBV4-1 ASSQVGNTEAF
TRBJ1-4 TRBV28 ASSFGGGEEKLF
TRBJ1-1 TRBV30 AWSRQGATEAF
TRBJ1-5 TRBV12-3/TRBV12-4 ASSQNRGQPQH
TRBJ1-6 TRBV30 AWTDRQGLSSYNSPLH
TRBJ2-5 TRBV6-5 ASRSSGGGYETQY
TRBJ1-6 TRBV20-1 SARVGRPLH
TRBJ1-1 TRBV5-1 ASSLGDRVNTEAF
NA TRBV14 ASSHGRGNTIY